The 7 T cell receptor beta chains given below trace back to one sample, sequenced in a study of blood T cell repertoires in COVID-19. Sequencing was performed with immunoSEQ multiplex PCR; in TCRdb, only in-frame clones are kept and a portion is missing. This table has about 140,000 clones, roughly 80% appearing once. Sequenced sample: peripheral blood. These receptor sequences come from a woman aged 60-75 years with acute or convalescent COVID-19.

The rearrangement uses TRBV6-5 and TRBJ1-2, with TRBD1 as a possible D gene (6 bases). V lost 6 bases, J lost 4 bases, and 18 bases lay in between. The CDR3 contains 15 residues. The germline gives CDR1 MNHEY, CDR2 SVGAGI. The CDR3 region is CASRPRGIEIYGYTF. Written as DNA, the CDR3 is TGTGCCAGCAGGCCCAGGGGAATCGAAATCTATGGCTACACCTTC.

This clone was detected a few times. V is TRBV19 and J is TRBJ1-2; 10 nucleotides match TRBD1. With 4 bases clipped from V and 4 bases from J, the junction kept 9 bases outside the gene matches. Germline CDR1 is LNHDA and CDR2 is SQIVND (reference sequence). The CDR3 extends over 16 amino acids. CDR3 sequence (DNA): TGTGCCAGTAGTAGCGTCGGGACAGGGGTTTTCTATGGCTACACCTTC. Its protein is CASSSVGTGVFYGYTF.

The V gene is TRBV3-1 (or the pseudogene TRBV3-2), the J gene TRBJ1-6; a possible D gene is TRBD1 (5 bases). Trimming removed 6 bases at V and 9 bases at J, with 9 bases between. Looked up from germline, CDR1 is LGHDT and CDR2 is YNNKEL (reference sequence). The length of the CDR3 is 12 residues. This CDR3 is CASRHQGSPLHF. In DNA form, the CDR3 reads TGTGCCAGCAGACATCAGGGTTCACCCCTCCACTTT.

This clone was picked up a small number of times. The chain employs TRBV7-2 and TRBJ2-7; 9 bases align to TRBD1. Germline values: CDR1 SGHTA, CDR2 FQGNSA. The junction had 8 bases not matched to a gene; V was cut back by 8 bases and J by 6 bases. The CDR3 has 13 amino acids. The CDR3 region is CASGQGLVGEQYF. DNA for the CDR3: TGTGCCAGCGGACAGGGGCTAGTTGGCGAGCAGTACTTC.

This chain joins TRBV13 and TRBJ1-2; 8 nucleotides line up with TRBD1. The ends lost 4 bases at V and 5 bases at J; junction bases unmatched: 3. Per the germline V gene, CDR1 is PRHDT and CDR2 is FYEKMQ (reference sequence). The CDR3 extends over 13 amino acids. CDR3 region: CASSSGQGYGYTF. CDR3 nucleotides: TGTGCCAGCAGCTCCGGACAGGGTTATGGCTACACCTTC.

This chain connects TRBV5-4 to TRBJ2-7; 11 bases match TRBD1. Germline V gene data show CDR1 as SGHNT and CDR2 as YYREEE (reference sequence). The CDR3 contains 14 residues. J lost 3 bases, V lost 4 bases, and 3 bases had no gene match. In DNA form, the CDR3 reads TGTGCCAGCAGCCCGGGACAGGGGGTCTACGAGCAGTACTTC. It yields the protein CASSPGQGVYEQYF. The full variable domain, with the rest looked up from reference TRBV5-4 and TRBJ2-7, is ETGVTQSPTHLIKTRGQQVTLRCSSQSGHNTVSWYQQALGQGPQFIFQYYREEENGRGNFPPRFSGLQFPNYSSELNVNALELDDSALYLCASSPGQGVYEQYFGPGTRLTVT.

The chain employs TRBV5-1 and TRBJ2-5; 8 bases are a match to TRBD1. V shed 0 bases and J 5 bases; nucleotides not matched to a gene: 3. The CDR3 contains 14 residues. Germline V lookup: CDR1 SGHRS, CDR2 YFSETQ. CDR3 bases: TGCGCCAGCAGCTTGGAGACAGGGGCGGAGACCCAGTACTTC. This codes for CASSLETGAETQYF.